This TCR beta chain was captured in a study of regulatory T cells in long-lasting Graves disease. The study's findings and limits: Preferential use of TRBV28, TRBJ1-2 and TRBJ2-5 was seen in persistent disease.

This clonotype was recorded at least ten times. Its antigen is unidentified. Time point here: persistent/refractory GD, antithyroid drugs over 5 years with positive TRAb. RNA from PBMCs was the source of the TCR library. Assembly of TCR beta libraries relied on iRepertoire HTBI primers together with Arm-PCR of CDR3 regions. TCRdb called the multiplex PCR reads again in MiXCR, with one record for every CDR3 protein. This table holds 350,000 to 500,000 distinct CDR3 sequences, roughly a fifth found once. Trimming removed 5 bases at V and 3 bases at J, with 10 bases between. Germline CDR1 and CDR2: SGHAT and FQNNGV. This CDR3 is built from 13 residues.

The sequencing here drew on peripheral blood mononuclear cells (PBMCs), taken when the disease was refractory, from a patient treated with antithyroid drugs. This receptor was identified in a female donor with Graves disease. The J gene is TRBJ1-2, the V gene TRBV11-2; D gene ambiguous. CDR3 sequence (DNA): TGTGCCAGCAGCCTAGGACTCTACTATGGCTACACCTTC. Amino acid sequence: CASSLGLYYGYTF.